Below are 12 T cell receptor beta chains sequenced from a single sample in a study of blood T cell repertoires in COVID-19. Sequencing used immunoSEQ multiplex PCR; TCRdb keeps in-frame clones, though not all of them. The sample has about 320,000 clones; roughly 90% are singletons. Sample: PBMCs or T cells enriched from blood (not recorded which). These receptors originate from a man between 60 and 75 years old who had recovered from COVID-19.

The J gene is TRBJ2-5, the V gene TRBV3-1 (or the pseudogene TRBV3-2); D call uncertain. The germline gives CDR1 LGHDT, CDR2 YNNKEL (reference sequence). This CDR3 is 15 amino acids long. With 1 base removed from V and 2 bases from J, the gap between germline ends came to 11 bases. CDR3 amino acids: CASSQAQEIQETQYF. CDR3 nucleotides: TGTGCCAGCAGCCAAGCCCAGGAAATACAAGAGACCCAGTACTTC.

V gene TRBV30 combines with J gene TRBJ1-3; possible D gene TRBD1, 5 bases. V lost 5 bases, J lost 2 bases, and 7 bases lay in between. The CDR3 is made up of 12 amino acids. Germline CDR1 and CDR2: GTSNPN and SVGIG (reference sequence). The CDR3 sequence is CAWRGAGNTIYF. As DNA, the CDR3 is TGTGCCTGGCGGGGGGCTGGAAACACCATATATTTT.

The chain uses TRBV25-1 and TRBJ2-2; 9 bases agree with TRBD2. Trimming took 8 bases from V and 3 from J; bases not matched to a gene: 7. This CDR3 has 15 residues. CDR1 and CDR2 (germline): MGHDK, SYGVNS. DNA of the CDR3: TGTGCCAGCCTAGCGGGACTAGGGGACACCGGGGAGCTGTTTTTT. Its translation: CASLAGLGDTGELFF. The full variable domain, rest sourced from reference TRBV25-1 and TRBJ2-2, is EADIYQTPRYLVIGTGKKITLECSQTMGHDKMYWYQQDPGMELHLIHYSYGVNSTEKGDLSSESTVSRIRTEHFPLTLESARPSHTSQYLCASLAGLGDTGELFFGEGSRLTVL.

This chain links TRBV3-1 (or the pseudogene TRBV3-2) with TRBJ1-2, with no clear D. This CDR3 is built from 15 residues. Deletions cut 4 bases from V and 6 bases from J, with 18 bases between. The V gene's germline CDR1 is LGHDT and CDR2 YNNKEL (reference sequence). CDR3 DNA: TGTGCCAGCAGCCGACGATTAACAGAGGGCGATGGCTACACCTTC. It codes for CASSRRLTEGDGYTF.

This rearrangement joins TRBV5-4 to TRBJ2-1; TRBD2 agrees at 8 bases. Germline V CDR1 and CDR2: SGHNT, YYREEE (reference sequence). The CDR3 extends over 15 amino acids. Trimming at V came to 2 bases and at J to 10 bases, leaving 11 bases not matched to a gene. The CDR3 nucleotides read TGTGCCAGCAGCTTTCCGGGACTAGGGGAGAGGGAGCAGTTCTTC. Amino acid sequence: CASSFPGLGEREQFF.

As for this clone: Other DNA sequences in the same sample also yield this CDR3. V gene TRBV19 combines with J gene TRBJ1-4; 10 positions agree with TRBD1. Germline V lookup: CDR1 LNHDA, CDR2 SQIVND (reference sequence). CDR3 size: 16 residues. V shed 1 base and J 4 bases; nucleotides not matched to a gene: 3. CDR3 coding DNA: TGTGCCAGTAGTATAGTCCGGACAGGGGGTAATGAAAAACTGTTTTTT. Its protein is CASSIVRTGGNEKLFF.

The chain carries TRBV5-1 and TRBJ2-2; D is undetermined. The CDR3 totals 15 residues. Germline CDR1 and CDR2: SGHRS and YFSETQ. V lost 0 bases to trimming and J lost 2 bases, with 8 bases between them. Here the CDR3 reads CASSLAVLNTGELFF. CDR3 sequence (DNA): TGCGCCAGCAGCTTGGCAGTTTTAAACACCGGGGAGCTGTTTTTT.

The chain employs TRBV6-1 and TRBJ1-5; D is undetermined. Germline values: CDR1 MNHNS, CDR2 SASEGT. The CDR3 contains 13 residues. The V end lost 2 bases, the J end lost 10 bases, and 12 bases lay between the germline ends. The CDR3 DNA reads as TGTGCCAGCAGTGAATGGGCCCTCGTACCCCAGCATTTT. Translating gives CASSEWALVPQHF.

DNA for the CDR3: TGCGCCAGCAGCCGGAATTTCGCAGGGAACACTGAAGCTTTCTTT. Encoded protein: CASSRNFAGNTEAFF. The chain combines TRBV4-3 with TRBJ1-1, with D uncertain. V lost 4 bases and J 1 base, leaving 13 bases between the germline ends. Germline-derived CDR1 and CDR2 are LGHNA and YSLEER. The CDR3 sequence is 15 residues long.

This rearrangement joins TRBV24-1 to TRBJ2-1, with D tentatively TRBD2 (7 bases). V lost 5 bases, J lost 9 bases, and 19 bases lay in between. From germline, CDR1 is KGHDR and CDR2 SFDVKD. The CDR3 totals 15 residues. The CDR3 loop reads CATSAPGGGRGEQFF. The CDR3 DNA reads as TGTGCCACCAGTGCCCCTGGGGGGGGCAGGGGTGAGCAGTTCTTC.

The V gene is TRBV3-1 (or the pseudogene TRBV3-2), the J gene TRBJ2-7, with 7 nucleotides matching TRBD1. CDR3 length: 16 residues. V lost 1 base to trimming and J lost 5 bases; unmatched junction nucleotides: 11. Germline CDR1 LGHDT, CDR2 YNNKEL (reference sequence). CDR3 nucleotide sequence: TGTGCCAGCAGCCAAGGGAGACAGGGTCCACTCCACGAGCAGTACTTC. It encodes CASSQGRQGPLHEQYF.

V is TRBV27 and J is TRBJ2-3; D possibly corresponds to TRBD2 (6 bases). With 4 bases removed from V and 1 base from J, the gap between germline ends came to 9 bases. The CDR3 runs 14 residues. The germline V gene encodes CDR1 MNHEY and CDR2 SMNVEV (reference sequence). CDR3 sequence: CASSSWGGTDTQYF. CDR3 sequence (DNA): TGTGCCAGCAGTTCCTGGGGGGGCACAGATACGCAGTATTTT.